These 3 T cell receptor beta chains originate from one sample sequenced in a study of T cells after yellow fever vaccination. MiXCR was run by TCRdb on the 5' RACE reads, yielding one entry per CDR3 protein. The table has some 68,000 distinct CDR3 sequences, about 7% seen once. Specimen: CD8+ T cells sorted from PBMCs, collected about 41 days after the first yellow fever vaccination. These receptors were collected from a man between 18 and 35 years old who received the YFV17D yellow fever vaccine.

Worth noting for this clonotype: The germline gene is not matched at one end of the junction; a read error may be the cause. The chain carries TRBV3-1 and TRBJ1-2; 8 bases agree with TRBD1. The germline V gene encodes CDR1 LGHDT and CDR2 YNNKEL (reference sequence). The CDR3 has 15 residues. For the CDR3, the DNA is TGTGCCTGCAGCCATGGGGACAGGACCAACTATGGCTACACCTTC. Translation gives CACSHGDRTNYGYTF.

This clonotype was counted at least ten times. The chain carries TRBV11-3 and TRBJ2-3; possible D gene TRBD2, 6 bases. Looked up from germline, CDR1 is SGHNT and CDR2 is YENEEA. V was trimmed by 5 bases and J by 3 bases, leaving 15 bases between them. CDR3 length: 15 amino acids. The CDR3 spells CASSPGTFTTDTQYF. DNA of the CDR3: TGTGCCAGCAGCCCCGGGACTTTTACGACAGATACGCAGTATTTT.

Ten or more counts support this clonotype. The V call is TRBV5-1, the J call TRBJ2-7; 7 nucleotides line up with TRBD1. J was trimmed by 0 bases and V by 5 bases; bases with no gene match: 8. CDR1 and CDR2 (germline): SGHRS, YFSETQ. CDR3 size: 15 residues. CDR3 coding DNA: TGCGCCAGCAGTTTATTGACAGGGAGCTCCTACGAGCAGTACTTC. Its protein product is CASSLLTGSSYEQYF.